The present T cell receptor (beta chain) was sequenced within a study of beta chain features in type 1 diabetes. Study observations and caveats: All four CD4+ subsets of Type 1 diabetes patients contained TCRB CDR3s that were moderately but significantly shorter.

Of the isolated RNA, all was reverse transcribed, and so the sequenced material was expressed TCRB transcripts. Generated by immunoSEQ multiplex PCR, the TCRdb table keeps only in-frame clones and is missing some. The sample records about 740,000 clones, over 10% being singletons. The CDR3 loop spans 13 amino acids. Germline lookup yields CDR1 KGHSH and CDR2 LQKENI. V gave up 1 base and J gave up 5 bases, with 7 bases separating them. As for this clone: Antigen unknown.

This clonotype was obtained from a man between 18 and 35 years old with type 1 diabetes. This chain uses TRBV18 with TRBJ2-3; D is uncertain. Sequenced: naive CD4+ T cells from blood. The CDR3 spells CASSPQWLDTQYF. The CDR3 DNA reads TGTGCCAGCTCACCACAGTGGTTAGATACGCAGTATTTT. The complete variable domain, with remaining parts taken from reference TRBV18 and TRBJ2-3, reads NAGVMQNPRHLVRRRGQEARLRCSPMKGHSHVYWYRQLPEEGLKFMVYLQKENIIDESGMPKERFSAEFPKEGPSILRIQQVVRGDSAAYFCASSPQWLDTQYFGPGTRLTVL.